These 22 T cell receptor beta chains were all obtained from the same sample, sequenced in a study of cytomegalovirus exposure and HLA in healthy donors. The PCR contained 60 Vbeta and 13 Jbeta primers. Using immunoSEQ multiplex PCR, the repertoire was profiled, and TCRdb retains in-frame clones only, with some absent. The sample lists 150,000 to 250,000 clones; 60% to 85% were seen once. The sample consisted of PBMCs. The receptors originated from a girl under 18 in good health and CMV-seropositive.

The genes are TRBV7-2 and TRBJ2-2; TRBD1 matches at 11 bases. Germline V gene lookup returns CDR1 SGHTA and CDR2 FQGNSA. Germline trimming cut 5 bases from V and 7 bases from J; bases unmatched to any gene: 6. This CDR3 spans 15 amino acids. CDR3 sequence: CASSKGQGAGGELFF. The CDR3 DNA reads as TGTGCCAGCAGCAAAGGACAGGGGGCCGGCGGGGAGCTGTTTTTT.

The rearrangement joins TRBV7-2 to TRBJ1-5; D call uncertain. Trimming stripped 3 bases from V and 6 bases from J, with 12 bases between. The CDR3 runs to 14 residues. The germline V gene has CDR1 SGHTA and CDR2 FQGNSA. In DNA form, the CDR3 reads TGTGCCAGCAGCTTTGCCCCGACTGCTCAGCCCCAGCATTTT. Its translation is CASSFAPTAQPQHF. Using reference TRBV7-2 and TRBJ1-5 for the parts outside the CDR3, the full variable domain is GAGVSQSPSNKVTEKGKDVELRCDPISGHTALYWYRQSLGQGLEFLIYFQGNSAPDKSGLPSDRFSAERTGGSVSTLTIQRTQQEDSAVYLCASSFAPTAQPQHFGDGTRLSIL.

This chain connects TRBV4-3 to TRBJ1-4; tentatively, D is TRBD1 (6 bases). Germline CDR1 is LGHNA and CDR2 is YSLEER. CDR3 length: 17 amino acids. V was shortened by 2 bases and J by 7 bases, with 20 bases between the two germline ends. DNA of the CDR3: TGCGCCAGCAGCCAAAGCCCGGGGCAGGGGAGGGCTGAAAAACTGTTTTTT. The encoded protein is CASSQSPGQGRAEKLFF.

This clone is medium-sized within its sample. The chain carries TRBV25-1 and TRBJ2-3, with 9 bases lining up with TRBD2. CDR1 is MGHDK, CDR2 SYGVNS, per germline. The length of the CDR3 is 14 residues. The J segment lost 2 bases and the V segment lost 4 bases, leaving 1 base of the junction unmatched. For the CDR3, the DNA is TGTGCCAGCAGTGCTAGCGGGGACACAGATACGCAGTATTTT. It yields the protein CASSASGDTDTQYF. The full variable domain, with the rest looked up from reference TRBV25-1 and TRBJ2-3, is EADIYQTPRYLVIGTGKKITLECSQTMGHDKMYWYQQDPGMELHLIHYSYGVNSTEKGDLSSESTVSRIRTEHFPLTLESARPSHTSQYLCASSASGDTDTQYFGPGTRLTVL.

The V gene is TRBV15, the J gene TRBJ2-2, with 11 bases that match TRBD1. The CDR3 runs 16 residues. Germline V CDR1 and CDR2: LNHNV, YYDKDF (reference sequence). Losses at the gene ends were 3 bases for V and 3 bases for J; bases not matched to a gene: 3. The CDR3, as DNA: TGTGCCACCAGCAGCTGGGACAGGGGGGACACCGGGGAGCTGTTTTTT. This translates into CATSSWDRGDTGELFF.

In regard to this clone: The junction shows a germline mismatch at one end, possibly a read error. The chain is built from TRBV7-9 and TRBJ2-2; weak D call: TRBD2 (5 bases). Germline CDR1 SEHNR, CDR2 FQNEAQ (reference sequence). The CDR3 is 16 residues long. The CDR3 DNA sequence: TGTTCCAGCACCCCTGAGGGTCTACCACCCGCCGGGGAGCTGTTTTTT. Translated, it gives CSSTPEGLPPAGELFF.

The J gene is TRBJ2-7, the V gene TRBV4-1; 10 bases line up with TRBD1. Trimming cost V 3 bases and J 6 bases; bases outside gene matches: 5. CDR3 length: 14 residues. The germline V gene encodes CDR1 MGHRA and CDR2 YSYEKL. Here the CDR3 DNA reads TGCGCCAGCAGCCACGGGACAGGGGCGCCCGAGCAGTACTTC. Translation gives CASSHGTGAPEQYF.

This chain joins TRBV10-2 and TRBJ2-7; D is possibly TRBD2 (6 bases). The ends were cut back, 6 bases at V and 2 bases at J, with 14 bases in the middle. Per germline, CDR1 WSHSY and CDR2 SAAADI. CDR3 length equals 14 residues. CDR3 region: CASSLGTRAYEQYF. Written as DNA, the CDR3 is TGCGCCAGCAGCCTCGGGACTCGTGCCTACGAGCAGTACTTC.

The rearrangement joins TRBV29-1 to TRBJ1-2, with D hard to call. This CDR3 is built from 15 residues. The germline gives CDR1 SQVTM, CDR2 ANQGSEA. V was shortened by 6 bases and J by 3 bases, with 20 bases between the two germline ends. The chain's CDR3 is CSVQARDGIDYGYTF. The CDR3 nucleotides are TGCAGCGTCCAGGCGAGGGATGGGATTGACTATGGCTACACCTTC.

A remark on this clone: Because it lacks the conserved phenylalanine or tryptophan at the end, this CDR3 is likely a read error. V and J are TRBV25-1 and TRBJ1-6; D not certain. CDR3 length: 15 residues. Germline assignment: CDR1 MGHDK and CDR2 SYGVNS. With 5 bases removed from V and 5 bases from J, the gap between germline ends came to 13 bases. As DNA, the CDR3 is TGTGCCAGCAGTACGACCGGGAGCCATAATTCACCCCTCCACCTT. Translation: CASSTTGSHNSPLHL.

J is TRBJ2-5 and V is TRBV29-1; 7 nucleotides match TRBD1. The V and J ends lost 5 bases and 2 bases, in that order; junction bases with no gene match: 14. CDR3 size: 16 residues. Germline lookup yields CDR1 SQVTM and CDR2 ANQGSEA. The CDR3 loop is CSVSAGGQYTQETQYF. In DNA, the CDR3 is TGCAGCGTTTCGGCAGGGGGACAATATACACAAGAGACCCAGTACTTC.

In its sample, this clone was seen once. CDR3 in amino acids: CARSLVAEGQLAGFSTDTQYF. The CDR3 DNA reads TGTGCCAGAAGCTTGGTAGCAGAAGGGCAACTAGCCGGATTTAGTACAGATACGCAGTATTTT. The J gene is TRBJ2-3, the V gene TRBV5-3; perhaps TRBD2 as D (6 bases). TRBV5-3 belongs to the ORF category, with a function that is uncertain. Trimming pared 0 bases from V and 3 bases from J, leaving 29 bases between. CDR3 size: 21 residues.

The chain employs TRBV6-5 and TRBJ1-3, with D possibly matching TRBD1 (6 bases). The CDR3 runs to 15 residues. Germline CDR1 reads MNHEY; CDR2 reads SVGAGI. V gave up 6 bases and J gave up 0 bases, with 12 bases separating them. CDR3 region: CASRPDRTSGNTIYF. The CDR3 bases are TGTGCCAGCAGACCAGACAGGACCTCTGGAAACACCATATATTTT.

This clone was picked up one time. This sequence joins TRBV10-2 and TRBJ2-7, with a weak D call TRBD2 (6 bases). V gave up 9 bases and J gave up 3 bases, with 15 bases separating them. The CDR3 totals 13 residues. The germline CDR1 and CDR2 sequences are WSHSY and SAAADI. In DNA form, the CDR3 reads TGCGCCAGTTCCCGGGAGCCAGACTACGAGCAGTACTTC. Translation gives CASSREPDYEQYF.

This rearrangement joins TRBV6-5 to TRBJ2-2; D may be TRBD1 (5 bases). Germline V gene lookup returns CDR1 MNHEY and CDR2 SVGAGI. The CDR3 is 14 residues long. The V gene lost 8 bases and the J gene lost 2 bases, with 12 bases spanning the gap. The CDR3 DNA is TGTGCCAGCTCCAGCAGGGTCAACACCGGGGAGCTGTTTTTT. Translated: CASSSRVNTGELFF.

The chain combines TRBV27 with TRBJ1-5; 7 nucleotides align to TRBD1. CDR1 and CDR2 (germline): MNHEY, SMNVEV (reference sequence). Losses at the gene ends were 0 bases for V and 6 bases for J; bases not matched to a gene: 5. The CDR3 contains 15 residues. CDR3 protein: CASSLSGTVLQPQHF. CDR3 DNA: TGTGCCAGCAGTTTATCCGGGACAGTCCTTCAGCCCCAGCATTTT.

In DNA form, the CDR3 reads TGTGCCAGCAGGCTGGGACAGAGTATTTTGAATACGCAGTATTTT. It specifies CASRLGQSILNTQYF. The chain links TRBV7-9 to TRBJ2-3, with 7 bases fitting TRBD1. Germline CDR1 SEHNR, CDR2 FQNEAQ (reference sequence). This CDR3 spans 15 amino acids. V gave up 6 bases and J gave up 7 bases; unmatched junction bases: 13.

The chain joins TRBV19 to TRBJ2-1; TRBD1 is a possible D gene (5 bases). The CDR3 covers 15 residues. Trimming took off 3 bases at V and 4 bases at J, with 13 bases between the two ends. In germline, CDR1 is LNHDA, CDR2 SQIVND (reference sequence). The CDR3 nucleotides read TGTGCCAGTAGTATCGCAGGGCCTTGGTACAATGAGCAGTTCTTC. This gives the protein CASSIAGPWYNEQFF.

The V and J genes are TRBV2 and TRBJ1-6; 7 nucleotides align to TRBD1. V shed 6 bases, J shed 7 bases, and the junction held 6 bases outside the gene matches. Germline-derived CDR1 and CDR2 are SNHLY and FYNNEI. The CDR3 length is 14 residues. CDR3 in DNA: TGTGCCAGCAGACGGGACAGTGAAAATTCACCCCTCCACTTT. The encoded protein is CASRRDSENSPLHF.

The chain links TRBV2 to TRBJ1-5, with TRBD1 as a possible D gene (6 bases). Trimming cost V 1 base and J 1 base, with 11 bases left between them. CDR1 and CDR2 (germline): SNHLY, FYNNEI. This CDR3 has 16 residues. The CDR3 loop is CASSEGYRESNQPQHF. CDR3 DNA: TGTGCCAGCAGTGAAGGTTACAGGGAAAGCAATCAGCCCCAGCATTTT.

V usage is TRBV4-1 and J usage is TRBJ2-7; 7 nucleotides line up with TRBD2. With 0 bases clipped from V and 0 bases from J, the junction kept 5 bases outside the gene matches. CDR3 length: 16 residues. Germline V CDR1 and CDR2: MGHRA, YSYEKL. DNA for the CDR3: TGCGCCAGCAGCCAAGAGGGGGGGAAAAGCTCCTACGAGCAGTACTTC. Translated, it gives CASSQEGGKSSYEQYF.

This rearrangement joins TRBV10-1 to TRBJ2-7, with TRBD2 matching over 13 bases. Germline-derived CDR1 and CDR2 are WNHNN and SYGVQD (reference sequence). CDR3 length: 17 residues. With V trimmed by 3 bases and J by 3 bases, 8 bases remained unmatched. Here the CDR3 reads CASSDPKTSGGYYEQYF. The CDR3 DNA is TGCGCCAGCAGTGACCCCAAGACTAGCGGGGGGTACTACGAGCAGTACTTC.